Shown below are 11 T cell receptor beta chains from a single sample sequenced in a study of blood T cell repertoires in COVID-19. Profiling relied on immunoSEQ multiplex PCR, and the TCRdb table lists in-frame clones only, not all of them. The top ten hold 3.3% of the sample, which has about 240,000 clones, 70% to 90% seen once. Sample: PBMCs or T cells enriched from blood (not recorded which). These receptor sequences come from a woman aged 40 to 55 with acute COVID-19.

This clone has just one count. The chain links TRBV5-6 to TRBJ1-2; 7 bases align to TRBD1. This CDR3 region has 16 residues. Per the germline V gene, CDR1 is SGHDT and CDR2 is YYEEEE. The trim removed 1 base at V and 6 bases at J, leaving 12 bases unmatched. CDR3 region: CASSLLDRAGLDGYTF. The DNA for the CDR3 is TGTGCCAGCAGCTTGCTCGACAGGGCGGGGTTGGATGGCTACACCTTC.

The rearrangement uses TRBV10-2 and TRBJ2-7; 8 nucleotides align to TRBD2. The V gene's germline CDR1 is WSHSY and CDR2 SAAADI. The CDR3 runs 14 residues. The J segment lost 6 bases and the V segment lost 6 bases, leaving 10 bases of the junction unmatched. The CDR3 is CASRKGAGGSEQYF. CDR3 bases: TGCGCCAGCAGGAAGGGTGCGGGAGGAAGCGAGCAGTACTTC.

The J gene is TRBJ2-2, the V gene TRBV6-5; tentatively, D is TRBD1 (5 bases). The CDR3 sequence is 13 residues long. The V end lost 8 bases, the J end lost 4 bases, and 11 bases lay between the germline ends. CDR1 and CDR2 (germline): MNHEY, SVGAGI. CDR3 bases: TGTGCCAGCCAGGGATTTAGCACCGGGGAGCTGTTTTTT. Translated: CASQGFSTGELFF.

This rearrangement joins TRBV5-5 to TRBJ2-3; 11 positions match TRBD2. Germline CDR1 is SGHKS and CDR2 is YYEKEE (reference sequence). With 1 base clipped from V and 0 bases from J, the junction kept 10 bases outside the gene matches. The CDR3 runs 19 residues. CDR3: CASSLFVTSGIASTDTQYF. In DNA, the CDR3 is TGTGCCAGCAGCTTGTTCGTGACTAGCGGGATCGCTAGCACAGATACGCAGTATTTT.

The gene calls are TRBV30 and TRBJ2-7, with 8 bases aligning to TRBD2. The V gene's germline CDR1 is GTSNPN and CDR2 SVGIG (reference sequence). The CDR3 spans 15 residues. The V and J ends lost 1 base and 3 bases, in that order; junction bases with no gene match: 8. The DNA for the CDR3 is TGTGCCTGGAGTGCTTCGGGACTAGATCTCTACGAGCAGTACTTC. Protein sequence: CAWSASGLDLYEQYF.

V is TRBV6-5 and J is TRBJ2-7; tentative D call: TRBD2 (5 bases). Between the trimmed V and J ends, which lost 0 bases and 12 bases, there was a span of 18 bases. Germline V gives CDR1 MNHEY, CDR2 SVGAGI. The CDR3 is 14 amino acids. The CDR3 DNA is TGTGCCAGCAGTTACTCGAGCGGTGTGTGGGTAGGGTACTTC. Amino acids: CASSYSSGVWVGYF.

This chain uses TRBV9 with TRBJ2-1, with TRBD2 identical over 7 bases. The CDR3 is 14 amino acids. Germline trimming cut 7 bases from V and 0 bases from J; bases unmatched to any gene: 4. Germline-derived CDR1 and CDR2 are SGDLS and YYNGEE. CDR3 in amino acids: CASPPSGSYNEQFF. CDR3 DNA: TGTGCCAGCCCCCCTAGCGGCTCCTACAATGAGCAGTTCTTC.

The rearrangement links TRBV5-4 to TRBJ2-5; the match to TRBD2 covers 11 bases. CDR1 SGHNT and CDR2 YYREEE come from the germline V gene (reference sequence). The CDR3 is 15 residues long. The junction had 1 base not matched to a gene; V was cut back by 0 bases and J by 3 bases. For the CDR3, the DNA is TGTGCCAGCAGCTTGGAGACTAGCGGGAAAGAGACCCAGTACTTC. Translation: CASSLETSGKETQYF.

The chain recombines TRBV7-3 with TRBJ2-1, with 11 bases aligning to TRBD2. V shed 5 bases and J 7 bases; nucleotides not matched to a gene: 13. Germline lookup yields CDR1 SGHTA and CDR2 FQGTGA. The CDR3 is made up of 17 amino acids. CDR3 residues: CASSTLGGASGRNEQFF. For the CDR3, the DNA is TGTGCCAGCAGCACACTAGGTGGGGCTAGCGGGAGGAATGAGCAGTTCTTC. The full variable domain, its missing parts supplied by reference TRBV7-3 and TRBJ2-1, is GAGVSQTPSNKVTEKGKYVELRCDPISGHTALYWYRQSLGQGPEFLIYFQGTGAADDSGLPNDRFFAVRPEGSVSTLKIQRTERGDSAVYLCASSTLGGASGRNEQFFGPGTRLTVL.

The chain recombines TRBV4-2 with TRBJ1-6, with D hard to call. The V gene's germline CDR1 is LGHNA and CDR2 YNFKEQ. Between the trimmed V and J ends, which lost 0 bases and 9 bases, there was a span of 15 bases. The CDR3 totals 16 residues. Here the CDR3 reads CASSQELSLEGSPLHF. CDR3 DNA sequence: TGTGCCAGCAGCCAAGAACTCTCCTTAGAGGGTTCACCCCTCCACTTT.

The CDR3 protein is CASSLARGGETQYF. DNA of the CDR3: TGTGCCAGCAGCTTAGCCAGGGGCGGGGAGACCCAGTACTTC. The chain employs TRBV11-2 and TRBJ2-5; perhaps TRBD1 as D (6 bases). The germline V gene has CDR1 SGHAT and CDR2 FQNNGV. This CDR3 has 14 residues. Trimming cost V 1 base and J 5 bases, with 11 bases left between them.